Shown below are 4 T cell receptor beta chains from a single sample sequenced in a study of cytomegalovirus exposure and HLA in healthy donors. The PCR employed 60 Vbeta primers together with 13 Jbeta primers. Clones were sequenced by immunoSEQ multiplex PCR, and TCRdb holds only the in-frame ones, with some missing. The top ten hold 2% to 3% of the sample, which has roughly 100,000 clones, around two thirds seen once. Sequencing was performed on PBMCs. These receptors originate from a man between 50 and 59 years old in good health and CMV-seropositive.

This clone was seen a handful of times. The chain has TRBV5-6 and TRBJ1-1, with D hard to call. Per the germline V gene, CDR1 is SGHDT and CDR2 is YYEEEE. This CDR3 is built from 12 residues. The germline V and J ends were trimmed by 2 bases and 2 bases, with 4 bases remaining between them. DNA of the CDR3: TGTGCCAGCAGCTTAATAAACACTGAAGCTTTCTTT. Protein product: CASSLINTEAFF.

The CDR3: CASSEFLGAPNTGELFF. Here the CDR3 DNA reads TGTGCCAGCAGTGAATTCTTGGGGGCGCCGAACACCGGGGAGCTGTTTTTT. The chain uses TRBV6-1 and TRBJ2-2, with a tentative D call TRBD1 (6 bases). There are 17 residues in the CDR3. Germline loops: CDR1 MNHNS, CDR2 SASEGT. V was pared by 2 bases and J by 0 bases, with 13 bases between.

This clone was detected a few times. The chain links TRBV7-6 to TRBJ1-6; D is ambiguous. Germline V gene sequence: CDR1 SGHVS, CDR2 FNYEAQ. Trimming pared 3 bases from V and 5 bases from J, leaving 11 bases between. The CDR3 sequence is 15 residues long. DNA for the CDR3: TGTGCCAGCAGCTTCACAGATAACAATAATTCACCCCTCCACTTT. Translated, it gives CASSFTDNNNSPLHF.

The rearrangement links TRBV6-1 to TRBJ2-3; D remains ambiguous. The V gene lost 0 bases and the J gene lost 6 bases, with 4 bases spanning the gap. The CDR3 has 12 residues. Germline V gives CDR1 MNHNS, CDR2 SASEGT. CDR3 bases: TGTGCCAGCAGTGAAGCCGTGGATACGCAGTATTTT. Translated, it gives CASSEAVDTQYF.